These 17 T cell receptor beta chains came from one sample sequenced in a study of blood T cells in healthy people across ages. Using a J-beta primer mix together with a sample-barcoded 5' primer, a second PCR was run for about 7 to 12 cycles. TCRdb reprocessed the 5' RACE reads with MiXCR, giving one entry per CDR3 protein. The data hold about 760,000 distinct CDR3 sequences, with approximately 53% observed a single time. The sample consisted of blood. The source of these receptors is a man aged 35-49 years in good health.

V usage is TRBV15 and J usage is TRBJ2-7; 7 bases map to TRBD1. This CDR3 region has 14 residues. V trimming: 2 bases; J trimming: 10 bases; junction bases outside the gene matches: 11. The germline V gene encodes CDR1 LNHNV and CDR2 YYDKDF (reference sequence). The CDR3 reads CATSRRGLQETQYF. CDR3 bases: TGTGCCACCAGCAGAAGGGGGCTCCAAGAGACTCAGTACTTC.

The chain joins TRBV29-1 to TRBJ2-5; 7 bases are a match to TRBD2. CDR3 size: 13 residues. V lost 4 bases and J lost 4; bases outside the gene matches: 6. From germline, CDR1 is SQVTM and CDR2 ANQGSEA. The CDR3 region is CSVGPPGGETQYF. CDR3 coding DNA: TGCAGCGTTGGCCCCCCGGGAGGAGAGACCCAGTACTTC.

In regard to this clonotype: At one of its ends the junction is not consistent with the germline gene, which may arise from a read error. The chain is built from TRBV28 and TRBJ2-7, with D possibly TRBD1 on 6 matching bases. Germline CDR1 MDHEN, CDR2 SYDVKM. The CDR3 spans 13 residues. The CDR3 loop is CASSLQGIYEQYF. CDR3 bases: TGTGCTAGCAGTTTACAGGGTATCTACGAGCAGTACTTC.

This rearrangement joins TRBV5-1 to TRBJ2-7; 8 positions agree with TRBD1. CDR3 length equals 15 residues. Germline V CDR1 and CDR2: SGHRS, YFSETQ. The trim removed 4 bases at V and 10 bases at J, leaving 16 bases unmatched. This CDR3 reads CASSGRTGYGEAQYF. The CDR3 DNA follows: TGCGCCAGCAGCGGGAGGACAGGGTACGGTGAGGCTCAGTACTTC.

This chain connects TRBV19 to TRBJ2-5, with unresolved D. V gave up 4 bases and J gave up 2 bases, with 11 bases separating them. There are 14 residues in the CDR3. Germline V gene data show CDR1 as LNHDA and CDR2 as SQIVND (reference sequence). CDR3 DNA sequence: TGTGCCAGTAGTACTCCAACCCGGCAAGAGACCCAGTACTTC. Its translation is CASSTPTRQETQYF.

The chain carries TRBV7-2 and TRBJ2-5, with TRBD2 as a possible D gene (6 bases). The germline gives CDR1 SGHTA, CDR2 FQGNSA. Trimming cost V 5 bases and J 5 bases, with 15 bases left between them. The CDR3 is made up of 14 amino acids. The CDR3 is CASSPTVGRETQYF. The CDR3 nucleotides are TGTGCCAGCAGCCCGACCGTTGGGAGGGAGACCCAGTACTTC.

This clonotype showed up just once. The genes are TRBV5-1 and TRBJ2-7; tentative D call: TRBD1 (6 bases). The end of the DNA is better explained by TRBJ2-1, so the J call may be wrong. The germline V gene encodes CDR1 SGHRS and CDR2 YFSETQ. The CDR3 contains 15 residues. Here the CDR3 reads CASSPWTAEENEQFF. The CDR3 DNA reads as TGCGCCAGCAGCCCCTGGACAGCCGAAGAGAATGAGCAGTTCTTC.

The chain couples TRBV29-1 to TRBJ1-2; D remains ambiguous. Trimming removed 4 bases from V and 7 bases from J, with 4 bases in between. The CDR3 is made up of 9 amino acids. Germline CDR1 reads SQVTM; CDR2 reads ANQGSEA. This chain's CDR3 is CSVGVGYTF. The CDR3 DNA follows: TGCAGCGTTGGGGTTGGCTACACCTTC.

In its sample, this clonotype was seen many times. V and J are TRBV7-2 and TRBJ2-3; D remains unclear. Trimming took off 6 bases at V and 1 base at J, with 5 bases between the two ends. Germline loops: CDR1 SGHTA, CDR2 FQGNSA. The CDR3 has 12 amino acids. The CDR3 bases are TGTGCCAGCAGTTCCCGCACAGATACGCAGTATTTT. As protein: CASSSRTDTQYF.

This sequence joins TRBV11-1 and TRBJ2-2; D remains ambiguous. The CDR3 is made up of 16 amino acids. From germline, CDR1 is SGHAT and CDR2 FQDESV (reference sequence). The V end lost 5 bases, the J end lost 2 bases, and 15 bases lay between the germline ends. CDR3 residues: CASSARAPCNTGELFF. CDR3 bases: TGTGCCAGCAGCGCTAGGGCCCCCTGCAACACCGGGGAGCTGTTTTTT.

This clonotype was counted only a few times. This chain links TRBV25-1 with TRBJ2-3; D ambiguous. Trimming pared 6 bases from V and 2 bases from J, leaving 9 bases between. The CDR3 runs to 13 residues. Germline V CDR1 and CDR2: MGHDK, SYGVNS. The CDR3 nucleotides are TGTGCCAGCAGCCTCTTTAACACAGATACGCAGTATTTT. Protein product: CASSLFNTDTQYF. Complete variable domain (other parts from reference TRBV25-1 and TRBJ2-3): EADIYQTPRYLVIGTGKKITLECSQTMGHDKMYWYQQDPGMELHLIHYSYGVNSTEKGDLSSESTVSRIRTEHFPLTLESARPSHTSQYLCASSLFNTDTQYFGPGTRLTVL.

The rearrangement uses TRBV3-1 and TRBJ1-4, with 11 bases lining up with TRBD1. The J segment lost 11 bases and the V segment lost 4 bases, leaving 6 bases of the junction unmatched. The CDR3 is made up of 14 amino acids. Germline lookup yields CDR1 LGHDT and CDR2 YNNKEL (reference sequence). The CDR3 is CASSRTGGVEKLFF. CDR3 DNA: TGTGCCAGCAGCCGGACAGGGGGCGTCGAGAAACTGTTTTTT. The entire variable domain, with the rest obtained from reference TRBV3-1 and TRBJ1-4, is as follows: DTAVSQTPKYLVTQMGNDKSIKCEQNLGHDTMYWYKQDSKKFLKIMFSYNNKELIINETVPNRFSPKSPDKAHLNLHINSLELGDSAVYFCASSRTGGVEKLFFGSGTQLSVL.

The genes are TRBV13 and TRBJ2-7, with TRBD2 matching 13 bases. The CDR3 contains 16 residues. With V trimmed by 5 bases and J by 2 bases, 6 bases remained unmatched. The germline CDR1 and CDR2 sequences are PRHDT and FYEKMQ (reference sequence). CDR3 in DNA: TGTGCCAGCAGCCCCCAGGGACTAGCGGGGACCTACGAGCAGTACTTC. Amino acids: CASSPQGLAGTYEQYF.

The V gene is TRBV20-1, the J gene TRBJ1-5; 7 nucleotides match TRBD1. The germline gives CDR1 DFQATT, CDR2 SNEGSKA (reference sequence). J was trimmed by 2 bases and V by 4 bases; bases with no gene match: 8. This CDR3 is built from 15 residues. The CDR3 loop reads CSATNRGGGNQPQHF. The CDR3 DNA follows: TGCAGTGCTACTAACAGGGGAGGGGGCAATCAGCCCCAGCATTTT.

The CDR3 nucleotides are TGTGCCAGCAAAGCGGGGGCCTACCAAGAGACCCAGTACTTC. As protein: CASKAGAYQETQYF. V and J are TRBV2 and TRBJ2-5; 8 bases line up with TRBD2. This CDR3 region has 14 residues. Trimming cost V 7 bases and J 0 bases; bases outside gene matches: 4. Germline-derived CDR1 and CDR2 are SNHLY and FYNNEI.

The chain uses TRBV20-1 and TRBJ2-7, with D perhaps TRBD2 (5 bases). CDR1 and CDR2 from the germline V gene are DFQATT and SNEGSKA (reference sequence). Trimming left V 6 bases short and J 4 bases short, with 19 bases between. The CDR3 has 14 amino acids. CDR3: CSASSPTLEYEQYF. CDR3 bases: TGCAGTGCATCTAGCCCGACGTTGGAATACGAGCAGTACTTC.

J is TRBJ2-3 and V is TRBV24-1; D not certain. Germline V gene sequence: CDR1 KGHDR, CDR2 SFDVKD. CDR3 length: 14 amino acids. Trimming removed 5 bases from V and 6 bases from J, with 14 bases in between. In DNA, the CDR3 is TGTGCCACCAGTGCGGCAGATGCGCTGGATACGCAGTATTTT. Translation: CATSAADALDTQYF.